The 5 T cell receptor beta chains below were found in one sample sequenced in a study of T-cell memory formation after mild COVID-19. A single record per CDR3 protein comes from TCRdb applying MiXCR to the 5' RACE reads. Of around 320,000 distinct CDR3 sequences in the sample, 25% to 30% were seen once. Sample: PBMCs or a T cell subset sorted from them (not recorded which). The source is an adult woman who had mild COVID-19 (a few samples of this study predate the infection). Cell type and time point are not known.

This rearrangement joins TRBV7-8 to TRBJ2-3; tentative D call: TRBD2 (6 bases). Trimming removed 3 bases at V and 0 bases at J, with 13 bases between. The length of the CDR3 is 16 residues. From germline, CDR1 is SGHVS and CDR2 FQNEAQ. The CDR3 region has the DNA TGTGCCAGCAGCTTTAGCGGAGGCTCTAGCACAGATACGCAGTATTTT. It encodes CASSFSGGSSTDTQYF.

This clonotype was seen a few times. The rearrangement links TRBV5-1 to TRBJ2-7, with 7 bases identical to TRBD1. The CDR3 length is 16 residues. Germline V lookup: CDR1 SGHRS, CDR2 YFSETQ. Trimming at V came to 4 bases and at J to 4 bases, leaving 14 bases not matched to a gene. Here the CDR3 reads CASSHTRDRDLYEQYF. The CDR3 nucleotides are TGCGCCAGCAGCCATACCCGGGACAGAGATCTATACGAGCAGTACTTC.

The chain recombines TRBV3-1 with TRBJ2-3, with D unclear. Germline CDR1 is LGHDT and CDR2 is YNNKEL (reference sequence). The CDR3 is 12 residues long. V lost 8 bases to trimming and J lost 3 bases, with 9 bases between them. CDR3 region: CASEGPTDTQYF. In nucleotides, the CDR3 is TGTGCCAGCGAAGGGCCTACAGATACGCAGTATTTT.

This clonotype was picked up many times. This chain connects TRBV29-1 to TRBJ2-2, with TRBD2 identical over 12 bases. Germline CDR1 and CDR2: SQVTM and ANQGSEA. V shed 7 bases, J shed 1 base, and the junction held 4 bases outside the gene matches. CDR3 size: 15 residues. CDR3 DNA sequence: TGCAGCGCCAAACTAGCGGGAGGGAACACCGGGGAGCTGTTTTTT. It specifies CSAKLAGGNTGELFF.

This clonotype was counted only a few times. The genes are TRBV7-9 and TRBJ2-3; D gene uncertain. CDR1 is SEHNR, CDR2 FQNEAQ, per germline (reference sequence). The CDR3 runs to 12 residues. Trimming pared 8 bases from V and 4 bases from J, leaving 10 bases between. The CDR3 DNA is TGTGCCAGCGGCGCGACGTCAGATACGCAGTATTTT. This translates into CASGATSDTQYF.